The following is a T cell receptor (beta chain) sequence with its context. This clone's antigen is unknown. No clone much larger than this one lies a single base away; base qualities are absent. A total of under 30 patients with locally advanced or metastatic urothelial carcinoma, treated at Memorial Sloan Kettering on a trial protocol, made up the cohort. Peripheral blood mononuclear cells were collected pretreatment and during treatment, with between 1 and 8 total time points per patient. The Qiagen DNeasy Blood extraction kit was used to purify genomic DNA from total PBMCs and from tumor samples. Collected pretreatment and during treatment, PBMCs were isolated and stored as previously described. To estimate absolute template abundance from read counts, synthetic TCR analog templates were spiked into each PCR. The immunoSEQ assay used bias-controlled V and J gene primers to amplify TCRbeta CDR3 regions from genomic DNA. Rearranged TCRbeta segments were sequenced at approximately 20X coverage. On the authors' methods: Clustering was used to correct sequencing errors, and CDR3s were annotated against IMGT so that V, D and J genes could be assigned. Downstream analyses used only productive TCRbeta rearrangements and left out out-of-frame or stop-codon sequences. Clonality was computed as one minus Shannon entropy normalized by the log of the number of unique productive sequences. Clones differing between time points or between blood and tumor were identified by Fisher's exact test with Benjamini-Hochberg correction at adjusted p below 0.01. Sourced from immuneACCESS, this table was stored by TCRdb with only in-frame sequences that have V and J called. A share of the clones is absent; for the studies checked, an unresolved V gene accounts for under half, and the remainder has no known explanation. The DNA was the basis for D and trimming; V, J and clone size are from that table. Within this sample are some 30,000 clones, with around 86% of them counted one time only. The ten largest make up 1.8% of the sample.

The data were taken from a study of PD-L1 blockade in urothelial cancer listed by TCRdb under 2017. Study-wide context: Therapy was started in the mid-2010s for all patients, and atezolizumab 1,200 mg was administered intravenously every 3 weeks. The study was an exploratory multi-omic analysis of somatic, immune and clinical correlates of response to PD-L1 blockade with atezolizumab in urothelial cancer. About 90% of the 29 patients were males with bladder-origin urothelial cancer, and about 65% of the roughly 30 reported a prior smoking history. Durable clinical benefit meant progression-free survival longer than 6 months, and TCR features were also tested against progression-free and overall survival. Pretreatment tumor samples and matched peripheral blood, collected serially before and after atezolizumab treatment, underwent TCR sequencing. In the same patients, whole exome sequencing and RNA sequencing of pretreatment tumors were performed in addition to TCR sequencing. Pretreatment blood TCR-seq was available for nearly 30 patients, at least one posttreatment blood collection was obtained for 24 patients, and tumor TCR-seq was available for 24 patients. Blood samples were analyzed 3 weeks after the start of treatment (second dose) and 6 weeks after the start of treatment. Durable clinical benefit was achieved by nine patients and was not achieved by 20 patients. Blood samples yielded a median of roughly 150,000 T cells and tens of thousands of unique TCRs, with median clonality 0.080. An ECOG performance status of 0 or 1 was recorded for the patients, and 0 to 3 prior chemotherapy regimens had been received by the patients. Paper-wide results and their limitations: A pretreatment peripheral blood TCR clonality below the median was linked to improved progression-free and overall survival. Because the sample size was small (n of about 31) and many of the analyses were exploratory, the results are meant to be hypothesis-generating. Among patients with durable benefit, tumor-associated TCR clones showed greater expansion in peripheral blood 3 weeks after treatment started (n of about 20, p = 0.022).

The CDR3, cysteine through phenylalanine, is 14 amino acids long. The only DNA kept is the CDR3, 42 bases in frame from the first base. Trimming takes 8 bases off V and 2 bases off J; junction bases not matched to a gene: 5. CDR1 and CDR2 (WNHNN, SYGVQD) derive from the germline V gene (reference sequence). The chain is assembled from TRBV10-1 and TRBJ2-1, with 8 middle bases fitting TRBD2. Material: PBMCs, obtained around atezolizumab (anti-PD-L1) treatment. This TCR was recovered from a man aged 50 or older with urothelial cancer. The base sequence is TGCGCCAGCTCTTCGGGAGGGCCCTACAATGAGCAGTTCTTC. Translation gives CASSSGGPYNEQFF.